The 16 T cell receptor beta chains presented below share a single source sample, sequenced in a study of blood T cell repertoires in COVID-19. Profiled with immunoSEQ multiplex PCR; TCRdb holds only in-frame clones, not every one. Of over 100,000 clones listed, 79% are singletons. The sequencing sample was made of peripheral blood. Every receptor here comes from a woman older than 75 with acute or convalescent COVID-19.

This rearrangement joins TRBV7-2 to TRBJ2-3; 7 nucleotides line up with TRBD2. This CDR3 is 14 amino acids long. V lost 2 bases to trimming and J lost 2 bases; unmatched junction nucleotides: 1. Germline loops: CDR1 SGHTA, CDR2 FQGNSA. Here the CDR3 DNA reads TGTGCCAGCAGCTTAAGCGGGAACACAGATACGCAGTATTTT. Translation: CASSLSGNTDTQYF.

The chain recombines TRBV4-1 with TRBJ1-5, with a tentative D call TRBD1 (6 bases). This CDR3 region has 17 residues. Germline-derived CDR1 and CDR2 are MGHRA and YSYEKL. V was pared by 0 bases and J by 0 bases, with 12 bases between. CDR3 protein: CASSQEWTDYSNQPQHF. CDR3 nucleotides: TGCGCCAGCAGCCAAGAGTGGACAGACTATAGCAATCAGCCCCAGCATTTT.

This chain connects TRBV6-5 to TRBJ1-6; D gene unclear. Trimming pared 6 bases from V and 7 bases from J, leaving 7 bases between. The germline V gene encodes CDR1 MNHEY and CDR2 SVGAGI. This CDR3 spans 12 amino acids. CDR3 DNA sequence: TGTGCCAGCAGACAGAGCAATTCACCCCTCCACTTT. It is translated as CASRQSNSPLHF.

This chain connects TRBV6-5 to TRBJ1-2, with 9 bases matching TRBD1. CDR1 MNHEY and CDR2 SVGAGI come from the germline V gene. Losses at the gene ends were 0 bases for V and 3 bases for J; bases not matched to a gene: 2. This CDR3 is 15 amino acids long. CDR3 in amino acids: CASSYSQGAHYGYTF. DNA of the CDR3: TGTGCCAGCAGTTACTCACAGGGGGCCCACTATGGCTACACCTTC.

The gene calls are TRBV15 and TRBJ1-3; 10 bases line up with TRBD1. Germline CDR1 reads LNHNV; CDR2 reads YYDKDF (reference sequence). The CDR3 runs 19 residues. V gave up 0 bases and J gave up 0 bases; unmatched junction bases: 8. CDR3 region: CATSREGFGTGDSGNTIYF. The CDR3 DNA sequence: TGTGCCACCAGCAGAGAGGGTTTCGGGACAGGGGACTCTGGAAACACCATATATTTT. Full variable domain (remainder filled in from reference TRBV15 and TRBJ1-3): DAMVIQNPRYQVTQFGKPVTLSCSQTLNHNVMYWYQQKSSQAPKLLFHYYDKDFNNEADTPDNFQSRRPNTSFCFLDIRSPGLGDTAMYLCATSREGFGTGDSGNTIYFGEGSWLTVV.

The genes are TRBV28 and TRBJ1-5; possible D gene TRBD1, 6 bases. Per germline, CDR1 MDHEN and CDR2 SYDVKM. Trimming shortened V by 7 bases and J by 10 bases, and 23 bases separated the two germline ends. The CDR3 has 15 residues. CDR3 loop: CASTEGGNREKPQHF. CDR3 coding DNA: TGTGCCAGCACCGAGGGGGGGAACAGGGAAAAACCCCAGCATTTT.

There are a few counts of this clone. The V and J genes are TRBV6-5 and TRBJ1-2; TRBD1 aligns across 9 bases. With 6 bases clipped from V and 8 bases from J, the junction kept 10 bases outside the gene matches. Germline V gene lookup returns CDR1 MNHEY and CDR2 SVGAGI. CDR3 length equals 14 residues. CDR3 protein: CASSPPGTGRGYTF. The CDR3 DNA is TGTGCCAGCAGCCCACCCGGGACAGGGCGGGGCTACACCTTC.

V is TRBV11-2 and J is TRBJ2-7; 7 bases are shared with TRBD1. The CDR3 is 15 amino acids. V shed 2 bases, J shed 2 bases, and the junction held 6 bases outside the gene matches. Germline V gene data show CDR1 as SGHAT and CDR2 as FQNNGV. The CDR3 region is CASSLSGTETYEQYF. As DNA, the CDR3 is TGTGCCAGCAGCTTAAGTGGGACAGAAACCTACGAGCAGTACTTC.

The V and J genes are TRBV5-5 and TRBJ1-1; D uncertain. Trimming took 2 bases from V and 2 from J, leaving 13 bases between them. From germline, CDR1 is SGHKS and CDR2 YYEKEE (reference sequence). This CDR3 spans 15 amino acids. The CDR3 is CASSLGQASNTEAFF. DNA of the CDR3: TGTGCCAGCAGCTTAGGTCAGGCGAGTAACACTGAAGCTTTCTTT.

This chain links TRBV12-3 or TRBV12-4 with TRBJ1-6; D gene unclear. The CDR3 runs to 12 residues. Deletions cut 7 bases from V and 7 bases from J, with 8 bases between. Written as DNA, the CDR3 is TGTGCCAGCAAGAGAGAGAATTCACCCCTCCACTTT. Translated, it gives CASKRENSPLHF.

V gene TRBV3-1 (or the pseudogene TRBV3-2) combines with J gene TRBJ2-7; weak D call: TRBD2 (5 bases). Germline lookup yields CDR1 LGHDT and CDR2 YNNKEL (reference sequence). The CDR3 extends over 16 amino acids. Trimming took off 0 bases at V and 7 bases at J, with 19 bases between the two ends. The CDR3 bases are TGTGCCAGCAGCCAAGATATGAGCCGAGCGGTGGGGGAGCAGTACTTC. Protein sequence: CASSQDMSRAVGEQYF.

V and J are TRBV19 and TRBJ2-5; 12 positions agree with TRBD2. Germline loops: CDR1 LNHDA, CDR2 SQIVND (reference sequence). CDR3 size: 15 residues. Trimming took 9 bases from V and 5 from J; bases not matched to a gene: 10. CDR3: CASSQGGTSGETQYF. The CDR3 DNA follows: TGTGCCAGCTCCCAGGGGGGGACTAGCGGGGAGACCCAGTACTTC.

The CDR3 DNA reads TGTGCCAGCAGTTTATGGGTGACTAGTCTCAAATCTTACGAGCAGTACTTC. Its protein is CASSLWVTSLKSYEQYF. The gene calls are TRBV28 and TRBJ2-7; maybe TRBD2 (6 bases). Between the trimmed V and J ends, which lost 0 bases and 4 bases, there was a span of 19 bases. CDR3 length equals 17 residues. The germline gives CDR1 MDHEN, CDR2 SYDVKM.

The DNA for the CDR3 is TGTGCCAGTAGCCCCGGACTAGCGGAGCGAGAAAGGTTCTTC. It specifies CASSPGLAERERFF. V and J are TRBV19 and TRBJ2-1, with 10 nucleotides matching TRBD2. The germline V gene encodes CDR1 LNHDA and CDR2 SQIVND (reference sequence). The CDR3 spans 14 residues. With 6 bases clipped from V and 15 bases from J, the junction kept 14 bases outside the gene matches.

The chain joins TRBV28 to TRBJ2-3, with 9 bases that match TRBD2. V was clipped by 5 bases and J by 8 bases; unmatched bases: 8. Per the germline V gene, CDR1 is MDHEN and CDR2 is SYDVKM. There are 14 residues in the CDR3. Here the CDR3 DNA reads TGTGCCAGCAGTACGGGACTAGCTATTCGTACGCAGTATTTT. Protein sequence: CASSTGLAIRTQYF. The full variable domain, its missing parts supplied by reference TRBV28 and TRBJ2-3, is DVKVTQSSRYLVKRTGEKVFLECVQDMDHENMFWYRQDPGLGLRLIYFSYDVKMKEKGDIPEGYSVSREKKERFSLILESASTNQTSMYLCASSTGLAIRTQYFGPGTRLTVL.

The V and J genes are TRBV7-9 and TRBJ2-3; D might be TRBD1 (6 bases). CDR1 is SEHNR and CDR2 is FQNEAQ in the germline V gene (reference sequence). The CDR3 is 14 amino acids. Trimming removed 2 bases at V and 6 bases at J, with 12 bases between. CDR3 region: CASSLNQGPDTQYF. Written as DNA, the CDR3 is TGTGCCAGCAGCTTAAATCAGGGGCCGGATACGCAGTATTTT.